The 8 T cell receptor beta chains in this list originate from one sample, sequenced in a study of CD8 T cells in ankylosing spondylitis. Findings and caveats of the study: Ankylosing spondylitis blood appeared to carry a characteristic TCR beta motif of roughly eight highly homologous variants.

One entry per CDR3 protein, called by TCRdb with MiXCR from the 5' RACE reads. Of about 450,000 distinct CDR3 sequences listed, 26% are singletons. Their antigens are not known. Input material: blood, either unsorted or a sorted T cell fraction (not recorded which). Receptors were obtained from a male donor with ankylosing spondylitis.

The chain joins TRBV5-1 to TRBJ1-2; a weak D match, TRBD1 (5 bases). CDR1 is SGHRS and CDR2 is YFSETQ in the germline V gene. V was cut by 3 bases and J by 2 bases, with 11 bases left in between. The CDR3 is 14 residues long. The CDR3 DNA reads as TGCGCCAGCAGCTCCCGGTCAGGGAACTATGGCTACACCTTC. This encodes CASSSRSGNYGYTF.

In this sample, this clonotype turned up a few times. V is TRBV5-4 and J is TRBJ1-1; D unclear. The CDR3 has 12 residues. Trimming removed 4 bases from V and 10 bases from J, with 14 bases in between. CDR1 is SGHNT and CDR2 is YYREEE in the germline V gene (reference sequence). In DNA form, the CDR3 reads TGTGCCAGCAGCCTTGACCTGTCCCGAGCTTTCTTT. Its translation: CASSLDLSRAFF.

There are a few counts of this clonotype. V and J are TRBV7-8 and TRBJ2-7; no firm D call. This CDR3 comprises 13 residues. The V and J ends lost 5 bases and 3 bases respectively, with 11 bases between them. Germline V gene lookup returns CDR1 SGHVS and CDR2 FQNEAQ. The CDR3 is CASSKGPDYEQYV. Here the CDR3 DNA reads TGTGCCAGCAGCAAAGGACCCGACTACGAGCAGTACGTC.

This clonotype was picked up a small number of times. This chain links TRBV24-1 with TRBJ2-2; 10 positions agree with TRBD2. The CDR3 contains 16 residues. With 3 bases clipped from V and 6 bases from J, the junction kept 6 bases outside the gene matches. Germline loops: CDR1 KGHDR, CDR2 SFDVKD. CDR3 amino acids: CATSDPRTSGSGELFF. The CDR3 coding sequence is TGTGCCACCAGTGATCCCAGGACTAGCGGTTCCGGGGAGCTGTTTTTT.

This clonotype has a handful of counts. This chain links TRBV6-1 with TRBJ2-5; no clear D gene. V was pared by 6 bases and J by 5 bases, with 7 bases between. This CDR3 contains 11 residues. Per the germline V gene, CDR1 is MNHNS and CDR2 is SASEGT. The CDR3 reads CASRETETQYF. The CDR3 DNA reads as TGTGCCAGCAGAGAAACGGAGACCCAGTACTTC.

The chain carries TRBV7-2 and TRBJ2-1, with 7 bases fitting TRBD2. Germline trimming cut 7 bases from V and 4 bases from J; bases unmatched to any gene: 4. Germline V gene sequence: CDR1 SGHTA, CDR2 FQGNSA. The CDR3 consists of 13 residues. The CDR3 spells CASTASGYNEQFF. CDR3 nucleotide sequence: TGTGCCAGCACGGCTAGCGGATACAATGAGCAGTTCTTC.

This chain connects TRBV9 to TRBJ2-1; D may match TRBD1 or TRBD2 (5 bases each). The CDR3 spans 14 residues. CDR1 SGDLS and CDR2 YYNGEE come from the germline V gene. The V gene lost 0 bases and the J gene lost 8 bases, with 12 bases spanning the gap. The CDR3 here is CASSVGGERDEQFF. The CDR3 DNA sequence: TGTGCCAGCAGCGTAGGAGGGGAACGGGATGAGCAGTTCTTC.

The genes are TRBV5-1 and TRBJ1-1, with TRBD1 as a possible D gene (5 bases). The CDR3 is made up of 13 amino acids. Trimming took off 0 bases at V and 6 bases at J, with 9 bases between the two ends. The germline gives CDR1 SGHRS, CDR2 YFSETQ. The CDR3 loop is CASSLEGYAEAFF. CDR3 DNA sequence: TGCGCCAGCAGCTTGGAGGGGTACGCTGAAGCTTTCTTT.